This T cell receptor (beta chain) was documented in a study of cytomegalovirus exposure and HLA in healthy donors. Whole-study context: Around 80 million unique TCR sequences came from HLA-typed donors in an early release.

The CDR3 runs 15 residues. Germline V gene sequence: CDR1 MNHEY, CDR2 SVGAGI. The V gene lost 6 bases and the J gene lost 5 bases, with 19 bases spanning the gap. PCR used 60 Vbeta primers and 13 Jbeta primers. Clones were read by immunoSEQ multiplex PCR, and TCRdb kept only the in-frame ones, dropping some. The sample data list tens of thousands of clones. This clonotype originated in a man aged 45-65 years in good health and CMV-seropositive. The rearrangement joins TRBV6-5 to TRBJ1-2, with D maybe TRBD1 (5 bases). The sample taken for sequencing was PBMCs. The CDR3 sequence: CASSNYRSPTYGYTF. CDR3 coding DNA: TGTGCCAGCAGCAACTACAGGTCCCCCACGTATGGCTACACCTTC.